These T cell receptor beta chains were read from a single sample in a study of PD-L1 blockade in urothelial cancer. TCRdb keeps only in-frame clones here, not all; method: immunoSEQ multiplex PCR. The data contain 45,000 or so clones, approximately 82% of them singletons. Sequencing was performed on PBMCs, taken around atezolizumab (anti-PD-L1) treatment. Receptors were obtained from a man aged 65-85 years with urothelial cancer. The CDR3 runs from the conserved cysteine through the conserved F or W. D genes are given only for firm matches. Clone size is not always given. Where it is, it says once, few, many or a class for expanded clones.

d_gene,v_gene,j_gene,abundance,CDR3aa,CDR3nt
TRBD1,TRBV10-3,TRBJ1-2,.,CAISFPDRGGYGYTF,TGTGCCATCAGTTTTCCGGACAGGGGCGGGTATGGCTACACCTTC
.,TRBV5-6,TRBJ2-1,.,CASSFQGTDEQFF,TGTGCCAGCAGCTTTCAGGGTACAGATGAGCAGTTCTTC
TRBD2,TRBV9,TRBJ2-5,.,CASSGSGTSETQYF,TGTGCCAGCAGCGGGTCCGGGACTAGTGAGACCCAGTACTTC
.,TRBV28,TRBJ2-7,.,CASSQPQGFTYEQYF,TGTGCCAGCAGTCAACCCCAGGGTTTTACCTACGAGCAGTACTTC
.,TRBV2,TRBJ2-5,.,CASSVDRQYQETQYF,TGTGCCAGCAGTGTAGACAGACAGTACCAAGAGACCCAGTACTTC
.,TRBV7-9,TRBJ1-1,.,CASRPTGMNTEAFF,TGTGCCAGCAGACCGACGGGGATGAACACTGAAGCTTTCTTT
.,TRBV19,TRBJ2-1,few,CASSMDGADRKQFF,TGTGCCAGTAGTATGGACGGCGCGGACAGAAAGCAGTTCTTC
.,TRBV18,TRBJ1-2,few,CASSYQGNYGYTF,TGTGCCAGCTCTTACCAGGGCAACTATGGCTACACCTTC
TRBD1,TRBV18,TRBJ1-3,once,CASSPHQLSETGAPLVYF,TGTGCCAGCTCACCCCACCAGCTTTCCGAGACAGGGGCACCCTTGGTATATTTT
TRBD2,TRBV25-1,TRBJ2-1,.,CASSETSGSLNREQFF,TGTGCCAGCAGTGAAACGAGCGGGAGCCTCAACAGGGAGCAGTTCTTC
.,TRBV7-9,TRBJ2-7,.,CASSSGSSYEQYF,TGTGCCAGCAGCTCAGGCAGCTCCTACGAGCAGTACTTC
.,TRBV25-1,TRBJ1-3,.,CASSVPVSSGNTIYF,TGTGCCAGCAGTGTACCCGTCAGCTCTGGAAACACCATATATTTT
TRBD2,TRBV5-1,TRBJ2-1,once,CASSRPLADEQFF,TGCGCCAGCAGCCGTCCACTAGCGGATGAGCAGTTCTTC
TRBD2,TRBV28,TRBJ2-1,.,CASSPGLAGFKGQFF,TGTGCCAGCAGTCCTGGACTAGCGGGATTCAAGGGGCAGTTCTTC
TRBD1,TRBV28,TRBJ1-2,.,CASRTGDYGYTF,TGTGCCAGCAGAACAGGGGATTATGGCTACACCTTC
TRBD1,TRBV2,TRBJ1-5,.,CASSGQYSNQPQHF,TGTGCCAGTTCGGGACAGTATAGCAATCAGCCCCAGCATTTT
.,TRBV25-1,TRBJ2-1,.,CASSEGSYPGLEFF,TGTGCCAGCAGTGAAGGGTCCTACCCCGGGTTGGAGTTCTTC
.,TRBV6-5,TRBJ2-3,.,CASSSVGAKDTQYF,TGTGCCAGCTCCTCCGTGGGGGCGAAAGATACGCAGTATTTT
TRBD2,TRBV4-2,TRBJ2-3,once,CASSQAGGTTDTQYF,TGTGCCAGCAGCCAAGCGGGGGGGACCACAGATACGCAGTATTTT
TRBD1,TRBV27,TRBJ1-5,.,CASSLSVRQGGLQPQHF,TGTGCCAGCAGTTTATCGGTTCGGCAGGGGGGTTTGCAGCCCCAGCATTTT
TRBD2,TRBV5-1,TRBJ2-3,.,CASIKTSGGSDTQYF,TGCGCCAGCATCAAGACTAGCGGGGGCTCAGATACGCAGTATTTT
TRBD2,TRBV6-5,TRBJ2-1,.,CASSPLAGASNEQFF,TGTGCCAGCAGTCCGCTAGCGGGAGCTTCCAATGAGCAGTTCTTC
.,TRBV25-1,TRBJ1-6,.,CASRGGSSYNSPLHF,TGTGCCAGCAGAGGAGGCAGCTCCTATAATTCACCCCTCCACTTT
TRBD2,TRBV11-1,TRBJ2-4,.,CASSSGGAKNIQYF,TGTGCCAGCAGCTCCGGGGGGGCCAAAAACATTCAGTACTTC
.,TRBV28,TRBJ2-7,.,CASSLPVRSSEQYF,TGTGCCAGCAGTTTACCCGTACGGAGCAGCGAGCAGTACTTC
TRBD1,TRBV5-1,TRBJ1-4,.,CASSNDRDNEKLFF,TGCGCCAGCAGCAACGACAGGGATAATGAAAAACTGTTTTTT
TRBD1,TRBV11-3,TRBJ2-7,.,CASSLAGGKQYEQYF,TGTGCCAGCAGCTTAGCAGGGGGCAAGCAATACGAGCAGTACTTC
TRBD1,TRBV27,TRBJ2-3,.,CASRQGANLGTDTQYF,TGTGCCAGCAGACAGGGGGCTAACCTTGGGACAGATACGCAGTATTTT
.,TRBV4-3,TRBJ2-7,once,CASSHDQGLLEQYF,TGCGCCAGCAGCCACGACCAGGGGCTCCTCGAGCAGTACTTC
TRBD2,TRBV7-9,TRBJ2-3,few,CASSSAGGARDTQYF,TGTGCCAGCAGCTCAGCGGGGGGGGCCCGGGATACGCAGTATTTT
TRBD1,TRBV4-3,TRBJ2-3,.,CASSLNRGRGDTQYF,TGCGCCAGCAGTCTCAACAGGGGGCGTGGAGATACGCAGTATTTT
TRBD1,TRBV15,TRBJ1-6,.,CATSVRDSHLSLHF,TGTGCCACCAGCGTCCGGGACAGCCATTTATCCCTCCACTTT
.,TRBV5-6,TRBJ1-2,.,CASSLTSYGYTF,TGTGCCAGCAGCTTAACAAGCTATGGCTACACCTTC
.,TRBV6-5,TRBJ2-2,.,CASSYGAVTGELFF,TGTGCCAGCAGTTACGGGGCTGTCACCGGGGAGCTGTTTTTT
TRBD1,TRBV5-1,TRBJ2-5,.,CASSFGQVPGEQYF,TGCGCCAGCAGCTTCGGACAGGTCCCCGGGGAGCAGTACTTC
TRBD1,TRBV5-1,TRBJ1-1,.,CASSAQGSEAFF,TGCGCCAGCAGCGCACAGGGGTCTGAAGCTTTCTTT
TRBD1,TRBV4-2,TRBJ1-5,.,CASSQGTGGEFGNQPQHF,TGTGCCAGCAGCCAAGGGACAGGGGGCGAGTTCGGCAATCAGCCCCAGCATTTT
.,TRBV19,TRBJ1-1,.,CASSRSGQIINTEAFF,TGTGCCAGTAGCCGGTCCGGACAGATAATTAACACTGAAGCTTTCTTT
TRBD2,TRBV5-5,TRBJ2-1,once,CASSFGAGRVNEQFF,TGTGCCAGCAGCTTTGGGGCGGGGAGGGTGAATGAGCAGTTCTTC